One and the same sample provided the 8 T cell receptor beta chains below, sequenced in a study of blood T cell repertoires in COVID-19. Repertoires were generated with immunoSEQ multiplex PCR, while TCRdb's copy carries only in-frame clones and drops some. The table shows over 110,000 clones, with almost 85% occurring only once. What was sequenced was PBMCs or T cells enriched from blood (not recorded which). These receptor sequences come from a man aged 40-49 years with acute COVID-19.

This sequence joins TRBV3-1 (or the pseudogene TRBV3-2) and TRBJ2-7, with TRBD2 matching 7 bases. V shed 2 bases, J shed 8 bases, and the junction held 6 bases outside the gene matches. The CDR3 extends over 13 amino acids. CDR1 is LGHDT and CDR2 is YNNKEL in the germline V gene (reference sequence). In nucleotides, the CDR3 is TGTGCCAGCAGCCAACACGAACTAGCGCAGCAGTACTTC. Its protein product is CASSQHELAQQYF.

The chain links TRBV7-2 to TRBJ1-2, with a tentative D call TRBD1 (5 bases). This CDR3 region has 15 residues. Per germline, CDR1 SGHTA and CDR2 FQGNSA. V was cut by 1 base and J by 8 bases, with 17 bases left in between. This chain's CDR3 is CASSLDRGRGRGYTF. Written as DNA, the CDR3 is TGTGCCAGCAGCTTAGATAGGGGAAGGGGTAGAGGCTACACCTTC. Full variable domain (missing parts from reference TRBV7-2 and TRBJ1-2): GAGVSQSPSNKVTEKGKDVELRCDPISGHTALYWYRQSLGQGLEFLIYFQGNSAPDKSGLPSDRFSAERTGGSVSTLTIQRTQQEDSAVYLCASSLDRGRGRGYTFGSGTRLTVV.

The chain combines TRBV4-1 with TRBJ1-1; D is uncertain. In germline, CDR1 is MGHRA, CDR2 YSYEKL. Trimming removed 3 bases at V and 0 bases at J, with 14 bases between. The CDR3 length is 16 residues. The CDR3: CASSHSTESMNTEAFF. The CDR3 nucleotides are TGCGCCAGCAGCCACTCGACGGAGTCTATGAACACTGAAGCTTTCTTT.

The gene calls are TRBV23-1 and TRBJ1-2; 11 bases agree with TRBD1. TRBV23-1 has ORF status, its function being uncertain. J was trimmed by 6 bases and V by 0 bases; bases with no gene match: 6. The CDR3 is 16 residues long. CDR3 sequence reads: CASSQSEGTGGDGYTF. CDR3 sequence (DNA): TGCGCCAGCAGTCAATCGGAAGGGACAGGGGGGGATGGCTACACCTTC.

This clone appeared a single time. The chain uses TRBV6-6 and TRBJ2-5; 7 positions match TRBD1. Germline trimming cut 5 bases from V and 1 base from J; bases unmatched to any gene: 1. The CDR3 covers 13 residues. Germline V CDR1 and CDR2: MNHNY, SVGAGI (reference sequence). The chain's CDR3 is CASSRGLQETQYF. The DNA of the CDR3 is TGTGCCAGCAGTAGGGGGCTCCAAGAGACCCAGTACTTC.

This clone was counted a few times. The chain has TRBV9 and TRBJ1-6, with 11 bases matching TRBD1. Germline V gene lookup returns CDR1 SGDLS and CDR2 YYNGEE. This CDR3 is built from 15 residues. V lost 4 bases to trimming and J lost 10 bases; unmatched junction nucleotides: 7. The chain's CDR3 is CASSLGQGARSPLHF. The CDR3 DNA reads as TGTGCCAGCAGCCTCGGACAGGGGGCAAGATCACCCCTCCACTTT.

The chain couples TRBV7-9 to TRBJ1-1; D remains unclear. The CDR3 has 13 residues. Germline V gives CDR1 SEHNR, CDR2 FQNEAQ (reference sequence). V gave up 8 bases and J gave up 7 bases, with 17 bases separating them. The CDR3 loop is CASRRGIGNEAFF. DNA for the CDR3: TGTGCCAGCCGACGGGGTATTGGGAATGAAGCTTTCTTT. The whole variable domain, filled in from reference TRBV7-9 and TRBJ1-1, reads DTGVSQNPRHKITKRGQNVTFRCDPISEHNRLYWYRQTLGQGPEFLTYFQNEAQLEKSRLLSDRFSAERPKGSFSTLEIQRTEQGDSAMYLCASRRGIGNEAFFGQGTRLTVV.

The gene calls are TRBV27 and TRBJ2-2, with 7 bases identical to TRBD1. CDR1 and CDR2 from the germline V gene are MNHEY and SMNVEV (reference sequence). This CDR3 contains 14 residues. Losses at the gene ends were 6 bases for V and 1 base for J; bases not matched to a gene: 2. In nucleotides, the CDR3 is TGTGCCAGCAGCAGACAGGGGAACACCGGGGAGCTGTTTTTT. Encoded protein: CASSRQGNTGELFF.